The table lists the clone carrying this TCR beta chain with many counts. The assay was carried out at the deep level. Sequenced by immunoSEQ multiplex PCR; TCRdb stores in-frame clones only, minus some. The repertoire holds 90,000 to 150,000 clones, around 65% seen once, with roughly a quarter in the top ten. The data belong to a study of shared clonotypes between healthy human individuals. Study-level information: The donor pool was made up of two women and three men aged 18 to 49.

CDR1 is MDHEN, CDR2 SYDVKM, per germline. This CDR3 has 18 amino acids. J lost 1 base, V lost 6 bases, and 14 bases had no gene match. This chain connects TRBV28 to TRBJ2-4; 8 bases line up with TRBD1. The TCR comes from a young woman in good health. Input material: memory CD8+ T cells sorted from blood. As for subset: CD45RO+ cells pooled with CCR7-negative TemRA cells. The CDR3 loop reads CASSPTVVDRAAKNIQYF. As DNA, the CDR3 is TGTGCCAGCAGCCCAACCGTTGTGGACAGGGCGGCCAAAAACATTCAGTACTTC.